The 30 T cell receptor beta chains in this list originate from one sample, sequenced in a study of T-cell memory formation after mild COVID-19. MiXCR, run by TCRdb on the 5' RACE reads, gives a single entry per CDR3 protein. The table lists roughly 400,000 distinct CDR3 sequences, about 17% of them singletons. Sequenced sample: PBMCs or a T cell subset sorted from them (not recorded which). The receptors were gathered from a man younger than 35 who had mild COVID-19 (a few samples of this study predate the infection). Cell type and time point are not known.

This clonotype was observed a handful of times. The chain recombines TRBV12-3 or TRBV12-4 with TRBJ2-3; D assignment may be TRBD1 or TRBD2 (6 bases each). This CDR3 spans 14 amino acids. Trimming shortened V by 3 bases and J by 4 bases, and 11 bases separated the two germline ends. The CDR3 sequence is CASSFDRGADTQYF. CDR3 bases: TGTGCCAGCAGTTTTGATAGGGGGGCAGATACGCAGTATTTT.

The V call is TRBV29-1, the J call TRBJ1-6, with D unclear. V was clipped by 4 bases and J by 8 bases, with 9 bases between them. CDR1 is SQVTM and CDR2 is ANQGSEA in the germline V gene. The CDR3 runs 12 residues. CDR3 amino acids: CSVGGEDSPLHF. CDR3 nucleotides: TGCAGCGTTGGGGGTGAGGATTCACCCCTCCACTTT.

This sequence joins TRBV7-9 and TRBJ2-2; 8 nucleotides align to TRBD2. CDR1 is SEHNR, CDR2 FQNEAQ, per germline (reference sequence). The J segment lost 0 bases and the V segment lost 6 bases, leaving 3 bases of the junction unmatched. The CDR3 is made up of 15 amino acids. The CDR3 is CASRLAVSNTGELFF. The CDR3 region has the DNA TGTGCCAGCAGACTAGCGGTCTCGAACACCGGGGAGCTGTTTTTT.

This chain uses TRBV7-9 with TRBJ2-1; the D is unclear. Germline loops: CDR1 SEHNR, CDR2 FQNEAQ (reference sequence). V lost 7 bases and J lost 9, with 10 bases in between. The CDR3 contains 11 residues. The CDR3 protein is CASILESEQFF. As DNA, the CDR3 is TGTGCCAGCATCCTAGAGAGTGAGCAGTTCTTC.

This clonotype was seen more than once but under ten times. CDR3 region: CASSLYGNSQYEQYV. In nucleotides, the CDR3 is TGTGCCAGCAGCTTATACGGTAACTCACAATACGAGCAGTACGTC. The chain has TRBV5-5 and TRBJ2-7; D call uncertain. The V end lost 2 bases, the J end lost 4 bases, and 16 bases lay between the germline ends. CDR3 length equals 15 residues. The germline V gene has CDR1 SGHKS and CDR2 YYEKEE (reference sequence).

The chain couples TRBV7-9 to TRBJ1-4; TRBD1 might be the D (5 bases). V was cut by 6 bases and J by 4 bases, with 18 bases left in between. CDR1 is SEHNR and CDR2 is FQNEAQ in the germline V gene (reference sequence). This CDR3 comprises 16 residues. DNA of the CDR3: TGTGCCAGCAGGCCCACTTTAGGGACCGGTAATGAAAAACTGTTTTTT. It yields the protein CASRPTLGTGNEKLFF.

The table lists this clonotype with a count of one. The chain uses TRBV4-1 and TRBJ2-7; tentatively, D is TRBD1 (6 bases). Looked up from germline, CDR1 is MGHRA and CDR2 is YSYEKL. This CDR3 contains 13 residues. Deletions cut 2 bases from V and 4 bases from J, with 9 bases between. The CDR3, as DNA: TGCGCCAGCAGCCAATACGGACAGTACGAGCAGTACTTC. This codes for CASSQYGQYEQYF.

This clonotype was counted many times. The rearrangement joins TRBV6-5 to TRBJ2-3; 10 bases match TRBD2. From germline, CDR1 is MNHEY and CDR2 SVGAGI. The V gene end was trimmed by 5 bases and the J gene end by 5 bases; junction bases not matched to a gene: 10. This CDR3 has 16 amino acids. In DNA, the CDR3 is TGTGCCAGCAGTCACCGACTAGCGGGCAAGGTAGATACGCAGTATTTT. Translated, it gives CASSHRLAGKVDTQYF.

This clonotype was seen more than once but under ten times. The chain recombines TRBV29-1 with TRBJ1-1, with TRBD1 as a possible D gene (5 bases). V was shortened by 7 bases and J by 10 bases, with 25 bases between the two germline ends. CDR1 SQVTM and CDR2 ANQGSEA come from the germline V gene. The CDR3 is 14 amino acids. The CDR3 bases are TGCAGCGCTGTGCCCCAAGGTGGGGCGGGAAGAGCTTTCTTT. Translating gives CSAVPQGGAGRAFF.

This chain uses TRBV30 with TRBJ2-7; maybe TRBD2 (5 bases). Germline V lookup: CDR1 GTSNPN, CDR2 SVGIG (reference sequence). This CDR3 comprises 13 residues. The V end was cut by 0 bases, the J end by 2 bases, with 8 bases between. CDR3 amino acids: CAWSVNGAYEQYF. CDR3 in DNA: TGTGCCTGGAGTGTAAACGGGGCCTACGAGCAGTACTTC. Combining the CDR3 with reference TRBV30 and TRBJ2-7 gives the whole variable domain SQTIHQWPATLVQPVGSPLSLECTVEGTSNPNLYWYRQAAGRGLQLLFYSVGIGQISSEVPQNLSASRPQDRQFILSSKKLLLSDSGFYLCAWSVNGAYEQYFGPGTRLTVT.

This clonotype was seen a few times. Here the CDR3 DNA reads TGTGCCAGCAGTGAAGCGGCCGGGGAGCTGTTTTTT. The encoded protein is CASSEAAGELFF. V is TRBV2 and J is TRBJ2-2; no reliable D call. The germline CDR1 and CDR2 sequences are SNHLY and FYNNEI. The V gene lost 0 bases and the J gene lost 6 bases, with 2 bases spanning the gap. The CDR3 sequence is 12 residues long.

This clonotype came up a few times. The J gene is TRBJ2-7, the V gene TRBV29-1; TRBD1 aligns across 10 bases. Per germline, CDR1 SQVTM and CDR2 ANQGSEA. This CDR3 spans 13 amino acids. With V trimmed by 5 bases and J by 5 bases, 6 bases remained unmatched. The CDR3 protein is CSVTGTGAHEQYF. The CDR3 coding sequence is TGCAGCGTTACCGGGACAGGGGCCCACGAGCAGTACTTC.

In DNA, the CDR3 is TGTGCCAGCAGTGCGGGACAGGGGGGCACCTTC. It codes for CASSAGQGGTF. The gene calls are TRBV12-3 or TRBV12-4 and TRBJ1-2; 11 bases line up with TRBD1. The CDR3 runs to 11 residues. Trimming took 5 bases from V and 13 from J; bases not matched to a gene: 3.

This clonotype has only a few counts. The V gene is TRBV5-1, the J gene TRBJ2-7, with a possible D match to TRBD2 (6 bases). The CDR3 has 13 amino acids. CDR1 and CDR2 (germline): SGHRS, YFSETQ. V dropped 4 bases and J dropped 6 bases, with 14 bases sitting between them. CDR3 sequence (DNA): TGCGCCAGCAGCCGGGACTCCACCGGCGAGCAGTACTTC. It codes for CASSRDSTGEQYF.

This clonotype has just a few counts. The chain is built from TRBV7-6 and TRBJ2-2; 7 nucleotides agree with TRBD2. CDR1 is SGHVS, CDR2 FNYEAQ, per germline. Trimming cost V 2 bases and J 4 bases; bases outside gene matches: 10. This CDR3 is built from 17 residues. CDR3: CASSLREGLGRTGELFF. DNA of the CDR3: TGTGCCAGCAGCTTAAGGGAGGGGCTCGGTCGCACCGGGGAGCTGTTTTTT.

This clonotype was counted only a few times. In DNA form, the CDR3 reads TGTGCCAGCAGCCCCCAGCTGACAGGGGGCAATGAGCAGTTCTTC. Amino acid sequence: CASSPQLTGGNEQFF. The chain has TRBV4-2 and TRBJ2-1, with 9 bases lining up with TRBD1. Germline V gives CDR1 LGHNA, CDR2 YNFKEQ. This CDR3 is built from 15 residues. Germline trimming cut 4 bases from V and 6 bases from J; bases unmatched to any gene: 7.

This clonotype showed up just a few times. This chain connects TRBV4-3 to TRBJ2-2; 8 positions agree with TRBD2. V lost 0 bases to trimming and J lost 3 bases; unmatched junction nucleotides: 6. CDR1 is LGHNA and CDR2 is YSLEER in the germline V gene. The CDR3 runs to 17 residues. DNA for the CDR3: TGCGCCAGCAGCCAAGATCGGAGCGGGGGTTACACCGGGGAGCTGTTTTTT. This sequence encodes CASSQDRSGGYTGELFF.

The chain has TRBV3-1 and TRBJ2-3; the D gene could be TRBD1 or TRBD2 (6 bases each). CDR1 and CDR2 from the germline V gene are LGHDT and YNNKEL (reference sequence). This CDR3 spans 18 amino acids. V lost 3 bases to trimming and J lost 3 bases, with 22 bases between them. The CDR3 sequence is CASSQDHGFGGRTDTQYF. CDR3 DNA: TGTGCCAGCAGCCAGGACCACGGATTTGGGGGGCGGACAGATACGCAGTATTTT.

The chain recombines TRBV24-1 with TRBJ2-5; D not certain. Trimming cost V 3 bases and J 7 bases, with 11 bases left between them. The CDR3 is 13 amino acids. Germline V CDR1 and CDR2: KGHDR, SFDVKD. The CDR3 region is CATSDGVFGTQYF. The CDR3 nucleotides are TGTGCCACCAGTGATGGGGTCTTCGGGACCCAGTACTTC.

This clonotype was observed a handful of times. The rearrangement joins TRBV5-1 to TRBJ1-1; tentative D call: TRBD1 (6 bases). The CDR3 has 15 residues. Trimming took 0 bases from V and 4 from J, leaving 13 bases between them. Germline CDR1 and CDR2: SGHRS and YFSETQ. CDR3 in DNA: TGCGCCAGCAGCTTGGATACAGGGCTGGGCACTGAAGCTTTCTTT. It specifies CASSLDTGLGTEAFF. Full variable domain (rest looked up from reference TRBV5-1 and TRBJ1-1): KAGVTQTPRYLIKTRGQQVTLSCSPISGHRSVSWYQQTPGQGLQFLFEYFSETQRNKGNFPGRFSGRQFSNSRSEMNVSTLELGDSALYLCASSLDTGLGTEAFFGQGTRLTVV.

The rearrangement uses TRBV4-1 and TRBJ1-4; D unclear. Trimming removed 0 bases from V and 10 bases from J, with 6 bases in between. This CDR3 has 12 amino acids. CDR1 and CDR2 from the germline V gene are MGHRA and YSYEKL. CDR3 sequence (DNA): TGCGCCAGCAGCCAAGACAGAATAAAACTGTTTTTT. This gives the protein CASSQDRIKLFF.

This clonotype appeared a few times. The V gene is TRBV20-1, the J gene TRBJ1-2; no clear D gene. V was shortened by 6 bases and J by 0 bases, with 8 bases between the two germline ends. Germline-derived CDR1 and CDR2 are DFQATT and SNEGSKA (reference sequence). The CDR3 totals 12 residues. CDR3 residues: CSATQSNYGYTF. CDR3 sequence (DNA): TGCAGTGCGACCCAGTCTAACTATGGCTACACCTTC.

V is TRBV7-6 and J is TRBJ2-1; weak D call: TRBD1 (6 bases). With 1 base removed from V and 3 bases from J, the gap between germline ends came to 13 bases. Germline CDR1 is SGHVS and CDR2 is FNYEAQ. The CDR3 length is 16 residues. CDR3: CASSLGNRASYNEQFF. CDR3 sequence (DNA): TGTGCCAGCAGCTTAGGAAACAGGGCCAGCTACAATGAGCAGTTCTTC.

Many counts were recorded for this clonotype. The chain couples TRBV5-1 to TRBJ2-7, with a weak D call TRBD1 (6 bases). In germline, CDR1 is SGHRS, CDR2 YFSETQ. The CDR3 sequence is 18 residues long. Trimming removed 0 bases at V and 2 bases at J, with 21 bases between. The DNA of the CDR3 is TGCGCCAGCAGCTTGGCCGGCGGAACAGGGCGGACAGCCTACGAGCAGTACTTC. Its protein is CASSLAGGTGRTAYEQYF.

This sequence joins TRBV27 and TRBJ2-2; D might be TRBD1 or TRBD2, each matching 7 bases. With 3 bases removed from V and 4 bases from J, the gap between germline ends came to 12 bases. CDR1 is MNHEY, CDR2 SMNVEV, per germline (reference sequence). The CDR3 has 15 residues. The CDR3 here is CASSFQGGRTGELFF. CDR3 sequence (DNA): TGTGCCAGCAGTTTTCAGGGGGGGCGCACCGGGGAGCTGTTTTTT.

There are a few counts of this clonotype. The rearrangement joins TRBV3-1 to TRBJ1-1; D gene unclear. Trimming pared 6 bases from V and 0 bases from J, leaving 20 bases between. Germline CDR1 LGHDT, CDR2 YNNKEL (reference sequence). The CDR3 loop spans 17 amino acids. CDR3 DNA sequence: TGTGCCAGCAGGCACACGGACGGTAGGGCGTTGAACACTGAAGCTTTCTTT. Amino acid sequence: CASRHTDGRALNTEAFF.

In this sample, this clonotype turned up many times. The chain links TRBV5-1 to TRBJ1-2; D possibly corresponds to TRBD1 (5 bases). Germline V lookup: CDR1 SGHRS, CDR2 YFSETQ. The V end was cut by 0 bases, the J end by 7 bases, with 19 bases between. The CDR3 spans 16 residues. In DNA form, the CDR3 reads TGCGCCAGCAGCTTGGCGGGGCGTTTCACCCCCTTTGGCTACACCTTC. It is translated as CASSLAGRFTPFGYTF.

The DNA of the CDR3 is TGTGCCATCAGTGTCGGAGTCACAGATACGCAGTATTTT. Translated, it gives CAISVGVTDTQYF. This chain links TRBV10-3 with TRBJ2-3, with no clear D. This CDR3 region has 13 residues. V was shortened by 4 bases and J by 2 bases, with 7 bases between the two germline ends. Looked up from germline, CDR1 is ENHRY and CDR2 is SYGVKD.

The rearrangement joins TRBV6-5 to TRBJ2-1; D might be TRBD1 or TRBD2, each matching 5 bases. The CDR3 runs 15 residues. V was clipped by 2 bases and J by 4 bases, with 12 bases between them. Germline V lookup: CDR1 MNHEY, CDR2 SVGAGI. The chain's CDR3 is CASSYAPGPYNEQFF. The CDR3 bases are TGTGCCAGCAGTTACGCACCGGGGCCATACAATGAGCAGTTCTTC.

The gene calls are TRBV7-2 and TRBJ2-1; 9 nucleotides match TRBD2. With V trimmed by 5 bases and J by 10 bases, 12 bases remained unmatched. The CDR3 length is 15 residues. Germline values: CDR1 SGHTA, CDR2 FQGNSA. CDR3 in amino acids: CASSPARGGGREQFF. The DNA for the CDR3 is TGTGCCAGCAGCCCAGCGCGGGGGGGAGGCAGGGAGCAGTTCTTC.